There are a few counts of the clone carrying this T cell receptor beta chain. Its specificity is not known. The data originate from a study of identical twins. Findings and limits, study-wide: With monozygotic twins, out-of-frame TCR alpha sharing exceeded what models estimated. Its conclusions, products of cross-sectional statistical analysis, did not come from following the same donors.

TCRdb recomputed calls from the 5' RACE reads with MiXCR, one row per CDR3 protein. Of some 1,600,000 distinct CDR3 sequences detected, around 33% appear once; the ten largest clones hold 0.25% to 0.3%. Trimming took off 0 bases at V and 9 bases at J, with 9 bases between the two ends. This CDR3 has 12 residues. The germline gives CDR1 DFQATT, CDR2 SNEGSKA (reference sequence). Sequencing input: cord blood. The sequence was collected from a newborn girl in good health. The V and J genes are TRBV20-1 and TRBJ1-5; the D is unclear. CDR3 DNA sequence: TGCAGTGCTAGAGATTCGAGGCGGCCCCAGCATTTT. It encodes CSARDSRRPQHF.